This T cell receptor beta chain is from a study of identical twins. This clonotype was picked up a small number of times. With 4 bases removed from V and 9 bases from J, the gap between germline ends came to 10 bases. Germline CDR1 and CDR2: MNHNS and SASEGT. The CDR3 extends over 12 amino acids. Addition of a universal primer site occurred through template switching, and cDNA carried unique molecular identifiers. TCRdb fed the 5' RACE reads into MiXCR, producing one record per CDR3 protein. The data contain a few hundred thousand distinct CDR3 sequences, 9.5% to 15% of them singletons. This sample was shared with a second study, whose subject was yellow fever vaccine responses in identical twins. Per that paper: The T cell response to vaccination in identical twins was reportedly partly convergent and partly personalized.

Sample: memory (CD45RO+) T cells sorted from blood. The rearrangement joins TRBV6-1 to TRBJ2-4, with D uncertain. This TCR derives from a woman between 18 and 30 years old in good health. CDR3 protein: CASSAPKRIQYF. The CDR3 DNA reads TGTGCCAGCAGTGCCCCCAAACGCATTCAGTACTTC.